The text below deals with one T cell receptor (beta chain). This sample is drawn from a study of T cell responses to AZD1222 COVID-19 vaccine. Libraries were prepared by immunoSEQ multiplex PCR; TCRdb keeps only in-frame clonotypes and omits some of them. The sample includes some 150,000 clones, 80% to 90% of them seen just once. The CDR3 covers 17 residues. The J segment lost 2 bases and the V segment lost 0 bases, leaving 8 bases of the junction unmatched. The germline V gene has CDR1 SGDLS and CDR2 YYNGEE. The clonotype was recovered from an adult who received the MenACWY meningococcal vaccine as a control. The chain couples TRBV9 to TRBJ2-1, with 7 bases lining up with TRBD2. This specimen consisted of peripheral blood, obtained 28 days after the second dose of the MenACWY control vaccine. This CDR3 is CASSVVGGAGPYNEQFF. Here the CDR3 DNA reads TGTGCCAGCAGCGTAGTAGGTGGAGCGGGGCCCTACAATGAGCAGTTCTTC.